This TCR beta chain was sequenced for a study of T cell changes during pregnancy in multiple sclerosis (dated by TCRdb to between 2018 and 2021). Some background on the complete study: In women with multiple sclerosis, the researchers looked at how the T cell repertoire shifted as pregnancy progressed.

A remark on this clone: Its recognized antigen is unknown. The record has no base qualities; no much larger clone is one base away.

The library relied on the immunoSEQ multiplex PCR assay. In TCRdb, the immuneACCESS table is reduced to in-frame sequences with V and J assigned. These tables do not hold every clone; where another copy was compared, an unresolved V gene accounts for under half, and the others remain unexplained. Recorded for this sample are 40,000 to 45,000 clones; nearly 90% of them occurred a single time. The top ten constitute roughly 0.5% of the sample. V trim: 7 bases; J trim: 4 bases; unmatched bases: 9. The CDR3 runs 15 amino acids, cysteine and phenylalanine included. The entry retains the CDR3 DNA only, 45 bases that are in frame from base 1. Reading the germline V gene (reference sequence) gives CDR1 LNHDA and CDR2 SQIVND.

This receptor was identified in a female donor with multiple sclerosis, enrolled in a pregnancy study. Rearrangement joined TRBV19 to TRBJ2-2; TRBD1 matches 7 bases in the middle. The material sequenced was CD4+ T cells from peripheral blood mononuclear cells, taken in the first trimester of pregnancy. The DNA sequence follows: TGTGCCAGTAAAGGGGGCCCTAACTTCACCGGGGAGCTGTTTTTT. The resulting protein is CASKGGPNFTGELFF. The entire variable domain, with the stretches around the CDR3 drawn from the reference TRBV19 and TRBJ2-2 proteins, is DGGITQSPKYLFRKEGQNVTLSCEQNLNHDAMYWYRQDPGQGLRLIYYSQIVNDFQKGDIAEGYSVSREKKESFPLTVTSAQKNPTAFYLCASKGGPNFTGELFFGEGSRLTVL.